A single sample gave rise to the 24 T cell receptor beta chains below, sequenced in a study of blood T cell repertoires in COVID-19. TCRdb keeps only in-frame clones here, not all; method: immunoSEQ multiplex PCR. The table has 150,000 to 200,000 clones, over 75% seen once; the top ten hold 15% to 20%. The sample was peripheral blood. The receptors originated from a person aged 65 to 79 with COVID-19, enrolled during active disease.

The rearrangement uses TRBV6-4 and TRBJ2-2, with D possibly being TRBD2 (5 bases). V was clipped by 4 bases and J by 4 bases, with 16 bases between them. The CDR3 is 16 amino acids. Germline CDR1 is MRHNA and CDR2 is SNTAGT. In DNA form, the CDR3 reads TGTGCCAGCAGTGCAGACGGGTTAGCGACCACCGGGGAGCTGTTTTTT. This codes for CASSADGLATTGELFF.

The chain uses TRBV27 and TRBJ1-2, with 10 nucleotides matching TRBD1. V lost 11 bases and J lost 1; bases outside the gene matches: 10. The CDR3 totals 15 residues. Germline V gene data show CDR1 as MNHEY and CDR2 as SMNVEV (reference sequence). CDR3 sequence (DNA): TGTGCCTGCAAGAGGGGGACAGGGGATAACTATGGCTACACCTTC. Translating it yields CACKRGTGDNYGYTF.

This clone was detected only once. The J gene is TRBJ1-5, the V gene TRBV9; 10 bases are shared with TRBD1. The CDR3 extends over 22 amino acids. The ends lost 2 bases at V and 5 bases at J; junction bases unmatched: 25. Germline CDR1 and CDR2: SGDLS and YYNGEE. CDR3 DNA: TGTGCCAGCAGCGTTAAAGTCCGGTTCGCGGGCCGGGACAGGGGCCCAGATCAGCCCCAGCATTTT. It yields the protein CASSVKVRFAGRDRGPDQPQHF. The whole variable domain, filled in from reference TRBV9 and TRBJ1-5, reads DSGVTQTPKHLITATGQRVTLRCSPRSGDLSVYWYQQSLDQGLQFLIQYYNGEERAKGNILERFSAQQFPDLHSELNLSSLELGDSALYFCASSVKVRFAGRDRGPDQPQHFGDGTRLSIL.

The rearrangement joins TRBV3-1 (or the pseudogene TRBV3-2) to TRBJ2-7, with no clear D. Trimming took 2 bases from V and 6 from J, leaving 5 bases between them. CDR1 LGHDT and CDR2 YNNKEL come from the germline V gene (reference sequence). The CDR3 has 11 amino acids. The CDR3 DNA follows: TGTGCCAGCAGCCAATTAGCCGAGCAGTACTTC. Translation gives CASSQLAEQYF.

The sample holds one count of this clone. The chain links TRBV7-8 to TRBJ1-2; TRBD1 is a possible D gene (5 bases). The V end was cut by 5 bases, the J end by 8 bases, with 18 bases between. The germline CDR1 and CDR2 sequences are SGHVS and FQNEAQ. The CDR3 loop spans 14 amino acids. CDR3 residues: CASSTPGLRWGYTF. CDR3 DNA: TGTGCCAGCAGCACCCCGGGACTTCGATGGGGCTACACCTTC.

This clone has more than one count but fewer than ten. This chain joins TRBV7-9 and TRBJ2-7, with a tentative D call TRBD2 (5 bases). The length of the CDR3 is 15 residues. The germline V and J ends were trimmed by 1 base and 3 bases, with 13 bases remaining between them. Germline loops: CDR1 SEHNR, CDR2 FQNEAQ (reference sequence). The CDR3 nucleotides are TGTGCCAGCAGCTTAGGACGGGAATCGGACTACGAGCAGTACTTC. Translation gives CASSLGRESDYEQYF.

The V call is TRBV28, the J call TRBJ1-2; 9 bases fit TRBD1. V shed 6 bases and J 3 bases; nucleotides not matched to a gene: 8. The CDR3 length is 15 residues. The germline CDR1 and CDR2 sequences are MDHEN and SYDVKM. This CDR3 reads CASSLQGAVDYGYTF. The CDR3 bases are TGTGCCAGCAGCCTACAGGGGGCGGTCGACTATGGCTACACCTTC.

CDR3 sequence: CAWDSTVLSGNTIYF. The CDR3 region has the DNA TGTGCCTGGGATTCCACGGTTCTTTCTGGAAACACCATATATTTT. J is TRBJ1-3 and V is TRBV30, with D hard to call. CDR1 is GTSNPN, CDR2 SVGIG, per germline (reference sequence). The CDR3 length is 15 residues. The V gene lost 5 bases and the J gene lost 1 base, with 15 bases spanning the gap.

The chain is built from TRBV19 and TRBJ1-6; tentative D call: TRBD1 (6 bases). The V and J ends lost 2 bases and 7 bases respectively, with 9 bases between them. From germline, CDR1 is LNHDA and CDR2 SQIVND (reference sequence). The CDR3 contains 14 residues. The CDR3 DNA sequence: TGTGCCAGTAGTATACAGGGGCGGAATTCACCCCTCCACTTT. Translated: CASSIQGRNSPLHF. Full variable domain (rest looked up from reference TRBV19 and TRBJ1-6): DGGITQSPKYLFRKEGQNVTLSCEQNLNHDAMYWYRQDPGQGLRLIYYSQIVNDFQKGDIAEGYSVSREKKESFPLTVTSAQKNPTAFYLCASSIQGRNSPLHFGNGTRLTVT.

The chain recombines TRBV7-8 with TRBJ1-3; TRBD1 might be the D (6 bases). This CDR3 region has 15 residues. Germline V gene lookup returns CDR1 SGHVS and CDR2 FQNEAQ. The V and J ends lost 1 base and 6 bases respectively, with 13 bases between them. The CDR3: CASSLERQAINTIYF. DNA of the CDR3: TGTGCCAGCAGCTTAGAGAGACAGGCTATAAACACCATATATTTT.

The chain carries TRBV28 and TRBJ1-6; D possibly corresponds to TRBD1 (6 bases). Between the trimmed V and J ends, which lost 6 bases and 7 bases, there was a span of 13 bases. The germline CDR1 and CDR2 sequences are MDHEN and SYDVKM. The CDR3 consists of 14 residues. CDR3 DNA sequence: TGTGCCAGCAGCCCCGGGACACCAAATTCACCCCTCCACTTT. Translated: CASSPGTPNSPLHF.

This clone was seen just once. The J gene is TRBJ2-2, the V gene TRBV5-6, with a weak D call TRBD1 (6 bases). Per the germline V gene, CDR1 is SGHDT and CDR2 is YYEEEE. The CDR3 totals 16 residues. Trimming stripped 4 bases from V and 5 bases from J, with 18 bases between. This chain's CDR3 is CASSTLRQAATGELFF. The CDR3 DNA sequence: TGTGCCAGCAGCACCCTCAGACAGGCAGCTACCGGGGAGCTGTTTTTT.

This rearrangement joins TRBV2 to TRBJ2-1; no firm D call. V was shortened by 9 bases and J by 0 bases, with 12 bases between the two germline ends. The germline CDR1 and CDR2 sequences are SNHLY and FYNNEI. The CDR3 covers 14 residues. This CDR3 is CARQHRISYNEQFF. The CDR3 DNA reads TGTGCCAGACAGCATAGGATCTCCTACAATGAGCAGTTCTTC.

The V and J genes are TRBV15 and TRBJ2-2; 7 bases map to TRBD2. The CDR3 totals 17 residues. Germline V gives CDR1 LNHNV, CDR2 YYDKDF (reference sequence). J gave up 4 bases and V 2 bases, and 10 bases lay outside the gene matches. CDR3 protein: CATSRSPLGTITGELFF. Written as DNA, the CDR3 is TGTGCCACCAGCAGAAGTCCCCTCGGGACTATCACCGGGGAGCTGTTTTTT.

The chain recombines TRBV28 with TRBJ2-7; weak D call: TRBD1 (6 bases). CDR3 length equals 13 residues. Germline lookup yields CDR1 MDHEN and CDR2 SYDVKM. The V and J ends lost 6 bases and 3 bases respectively, with 12 bases between them. CDR3 sequence (DNA): TGTGCCAGCAGCCCCGGACAGTTCTACGAGCAGTACTTC. Its protein is CASSPGQFYEQYF.

This clone was detected only a few times. The chain recombines TRBV7-3 with TRBJ2-2, with 9 nucleotides matching TRBD1. Germline V lookup: CDR1 SGHTA, CDR2 FQGTGA. V trimming: 6 bases; J trimming: 7 bases; junction bases outside the gene matches: 6. This CDR3 region has 14 residues. CDR3 protein: CASRWTGEVGELFF. The CDR3 nucleotides read TGTGCCAGCAGGTGGACAGGGGAGGTCGGGGAGCTGTTTTTT.

The CDR3 region has the DNA TGTGCCAGCAGCTTACGTCTCGCGGAGGGGGACTATTCCTACGAGCAGTACTTC. Its translation: CASSLRLAEGDYSYEQYF. The chain couples TRBV11-2 to TRBJ2-7; TRBD2 might be the D (7 bases). Germline V gene sequence: CDR1 SGHAT, CDR2 FQNNGV. V shed 2 bases and J shed 1 base, with 21 bases lying between them. This CDR3 has 18 residues.

This clone was seen a handful of times. V and J are TRBV7-6 and TRBJ2-2; a weak D match, TRBD2 (5 bases). Trimming cost V 1 base and J 6 bases, with 12 bases left between them. The CDR3 has 15 residues. From germline, CDR1 is SGHVS and CDR2 FNYEAQ. The CDR3, as DNA: TGTGCCAGCAGCTTAGGATCGGCGGGCGCCGGGGAGCTGTTTTTT. Protein: CASSLGSAGAGELFF.

The chain carries TRBV4-1 and TRBJ2-2, with 9 bases matching TRBD1. Germline trimming cut 4 bases from V and 7 bases from J; bases unmatched to any gene: 1. This CDR3 is built from 13 residues. Per the germline V gene, CDR1 is MGHRA and CDR2 is YSYEKL. DNA for the CDR3: TGCGCCAGCAGCCGGGACAGGGTCGGGGAGCTGTTTTTT. Its translation: CASSRDRVGELFF.

The CDR3 nucleotides are TGTGCCATCAGTGTACAGGAGAACACCGGGGAGCTGTTTTTT. Translated: CAISVQENTGELFF. This rearrangement joins TRBV10-3 to TRBJ2-2, with TRBD1 as a possible D gene (5 bases). The V gene's germline CDR1 is ENHRY and CDR2 SYGVKD. Trimming cost V 4 bases and J 1 base, with 7 bases left between them. The CDR3 extends over 14 amino acids.

The chain joins TRBV14 to TRBJ1-1; D uncertain. Trimming pared 0 bases from V and 4 bases from J, leaving 9 bases between. Germline lookup yields CDR1 SGHDN and CDR2 FVKESK. CDR3 length: 14 residues. This CDR3 reads CASSQELLFTEAFF. CDR3 coding DNA: TGTGCCAGCAGCCAAGAACTTCTCTTCACTGAAGCTTTCTTT.

The CDR3 protein is CSASSGRGLGGEQFF. The DNA of the CDR3 is TGCAGTGCTAGTTCCGGAAGGGGGCTTGGTGGTGAGCAGTTCTTC. The V call is TRBV20-1, the J call TRBJ2-1, with TRBD1 matching over 7 bases. J lost 9 bases, V lost 3 bases, and 14 bases had no gene match. This CDR3 is built from 15 residues. From germline, CDR1 is DFQATT and CDR2 SNEGSKA (reference sequence).

The chain uses TRBV7-2 and TRBJ2-5; D might be TRBD1 (7 bases). Germline V gene data show CDR1 as SGHTA and CDR2 as FQGNSA. V was pared by 5 bases and J by 2 bases, with 9 bases between. This CDR3 contains 13 residues. The CDR3 sequence is CASSAGQQETQYF. The CDR3 coding sequence is TGTGCCAGCAGCGCGGGACAGCAAGAGACCCAGTACTTC.

The gene calls are TRBV6-4 and TRBJ1-6; 9 bases are shared with TRBD1. V lost 5 bases, J lost 7 bases, and 6 bases stayed unmatched. Germline values: CDR1 MRHNA, CDR2 SNTAGT. The CDR3 covers 15 residues. The CDR3 spells CASSWTGDGNSPLHF. The DNA for the CDR3 is TGTGCCAGCAGTTGGACAGGGGACGGGAATTCACCCCTCCACTTT.